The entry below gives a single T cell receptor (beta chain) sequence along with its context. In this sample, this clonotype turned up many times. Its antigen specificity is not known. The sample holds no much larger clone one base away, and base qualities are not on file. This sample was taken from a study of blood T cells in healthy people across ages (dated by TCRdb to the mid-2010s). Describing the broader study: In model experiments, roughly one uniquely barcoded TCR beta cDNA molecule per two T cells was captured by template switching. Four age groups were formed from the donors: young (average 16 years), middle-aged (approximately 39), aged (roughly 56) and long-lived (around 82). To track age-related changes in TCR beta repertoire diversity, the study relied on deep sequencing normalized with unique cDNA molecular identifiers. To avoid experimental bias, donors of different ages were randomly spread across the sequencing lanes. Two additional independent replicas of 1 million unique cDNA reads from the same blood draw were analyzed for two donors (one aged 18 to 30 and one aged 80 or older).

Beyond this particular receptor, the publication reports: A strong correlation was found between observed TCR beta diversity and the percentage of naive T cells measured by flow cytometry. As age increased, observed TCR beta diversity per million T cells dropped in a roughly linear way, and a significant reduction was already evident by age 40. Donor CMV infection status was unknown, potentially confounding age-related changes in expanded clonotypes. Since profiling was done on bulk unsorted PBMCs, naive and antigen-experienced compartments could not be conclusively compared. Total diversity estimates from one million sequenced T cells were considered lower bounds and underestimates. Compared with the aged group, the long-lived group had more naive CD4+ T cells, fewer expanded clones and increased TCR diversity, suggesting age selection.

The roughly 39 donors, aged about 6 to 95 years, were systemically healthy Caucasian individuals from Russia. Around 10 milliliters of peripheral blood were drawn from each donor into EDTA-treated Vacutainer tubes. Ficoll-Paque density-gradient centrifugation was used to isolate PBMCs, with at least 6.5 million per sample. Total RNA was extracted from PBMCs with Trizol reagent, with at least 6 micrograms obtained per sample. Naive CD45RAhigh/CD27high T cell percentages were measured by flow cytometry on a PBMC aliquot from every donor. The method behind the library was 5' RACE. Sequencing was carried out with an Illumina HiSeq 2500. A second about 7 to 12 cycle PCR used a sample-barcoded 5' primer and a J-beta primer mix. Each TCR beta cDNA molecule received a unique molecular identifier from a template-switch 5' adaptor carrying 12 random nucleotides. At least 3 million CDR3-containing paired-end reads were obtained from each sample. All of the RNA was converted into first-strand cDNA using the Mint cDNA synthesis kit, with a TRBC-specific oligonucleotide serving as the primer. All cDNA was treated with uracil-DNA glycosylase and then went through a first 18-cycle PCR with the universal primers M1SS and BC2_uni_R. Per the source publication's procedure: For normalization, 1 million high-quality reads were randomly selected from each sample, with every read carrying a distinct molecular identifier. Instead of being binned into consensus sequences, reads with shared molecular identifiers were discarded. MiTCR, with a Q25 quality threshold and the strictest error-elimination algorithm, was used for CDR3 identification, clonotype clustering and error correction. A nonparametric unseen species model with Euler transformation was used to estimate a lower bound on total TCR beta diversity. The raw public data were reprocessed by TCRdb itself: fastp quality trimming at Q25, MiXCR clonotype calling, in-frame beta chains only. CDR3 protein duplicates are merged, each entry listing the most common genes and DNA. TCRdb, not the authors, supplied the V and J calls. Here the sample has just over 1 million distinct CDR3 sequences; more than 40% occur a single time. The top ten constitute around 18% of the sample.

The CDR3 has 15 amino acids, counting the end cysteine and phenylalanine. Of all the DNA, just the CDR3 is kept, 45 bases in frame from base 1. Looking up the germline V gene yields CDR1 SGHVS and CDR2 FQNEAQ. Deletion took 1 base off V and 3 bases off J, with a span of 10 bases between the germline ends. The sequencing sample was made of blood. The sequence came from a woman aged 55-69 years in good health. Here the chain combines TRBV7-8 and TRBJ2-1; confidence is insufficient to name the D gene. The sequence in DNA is TGTGCCAGCAGCTTAGTGCACCAGTACTACAATGAGCAGTTCTTC. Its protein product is CASSLVHQYYNEQFF.